Each of the 11 T cell receptor beta chains below was sequenced from the same sample in a study of CD8+CD57+ T cells in acquired aplastic anemia. In patients chosen for sequencing, flow cytometry had shown CD8+CD57+ cell expansion. The use of genomic DNA as template underpinned the TCR beta VDJ and CDR3 profiling. In TCRdb, the reads were re-called with MiXCR into one record per CDR3 protein. The sample carries roughly 500,000 distinct CDR3 sequences, more than 25% recorded once. Material for sequencing was sorted CD4+, CD8+, or CD8+CD57+ T cells (not recorded which) from PBMCs. All receptors derive from a human donor with aplastic anemia.

This chain joins TRBV7-3 and TRBJ2-5; D gene uncertain. The CDR3 extends over 12 amino acids. Trimming removed 5 bases from V and 9 bases from J, with 13 bases in between. CDR1 and CDR2 (germline): SGHTA, FQGTGA. The CDR3 protein is CASSPVGEPQYF. The CDR3 DNA reads TGTGCCAGCAGCCCCGTTGGGGAACCCCAGTACTTC. The full variable domain, with the rest looked up from reference TRBV7-3 and TRBJ2-5, is GAGVSQTPSNKVTEKGKYVELRCDPISGHTALYWYRQSLGQGPEFLIYFQGTGAADDSGLPNDRFFAVRPEGSVSTLKIQRTERGDSAVYLCASSPVGEPQYFGPGTRLLVL.

In this sample, this clonotype turned up a few times. The chain joins TRBV13 to TRBJ1-3; possibly TRBD1 for D (5 bases). The V gene's germline CDR1 is PRHDT and CDR2 FYEKMQ (reference sequence). The CDR3 contains 15 residues. Trimming pared 5 bases from V and 2 bases from J, leaving 13 bases between. CDR3 in DNA: TGTGCCAGCAGCACCAGGGAAGCTGCTGGAAACACCATATATTTT. Amino acid sequence: CASSTREAAGNTIYF.

This clonotype was found a few times. This chain uses TRBV20-1 with TRBJ2-5, with 8 bases aligning to TRBD2. Germline V gene lookup returns CDR1 DFQATT and CDR2 SNEGSKA (reference sequence). V lost 0 bases to trimming and J lost 2 bases; unmatched junction nucleotides: 14. The CDR3 loop spans 18 amino acids. The CDR3 DNA reads as TGCAGTGCTAGAGATGACACAGGGCGGGAGGCAGATCAAGAGACCCAGTACTTC. Its translation: CSARDDTGREADQETQYF.

This clonotype was detected once. Mismatch with germline at one junction end may stem from a read error. The chain employs TRBV6-1 and TRBJ1-6; D not resolved. Germline V gene sequence: CDR1 MNHNS, CDR2 SASEGT. CDR3 length: 13 amino acids. The CDR3 bases are TGTGCCAGCAGAGACACTTATAATTCACCCCCCCACTTT. This codes for CASRDTYNSPPHF.

The chain carries TRBV5-1 and TRBJ2-7, with 7 bases fitting TRBD1. Germline loops: CDR1 SGHRS, CDR2 YFSETQ. V trimming: 3 bases; J trimming: 2 bases; junction bases outside the gene matches: 5. The CDR3 extends over 14 amino acids. The CDR3 DNA follows: TGCGCCAGCAGCTACGGGACAGATACCTACGAGCAGTACTTC. The encoded protein is CASSYGTDTYEQYF.

This clonotype was seen a handful of times. The junction differs from germline at one of its ends, possibly a read error. The genes are TRBV7-9 and TRBJ2-1; TRBD2 aligns across 10 bases. Germline assignment: CDR1 SEHNR and CDR2 FQNEAQ (reference sequence). CDR3 length equals 11 residues. CDR3 DNA sequence: TGTGCCAGCAGCGTAGCGGGAGGGCAGTTCTTC. Amino acid sequence: CASSVAGGQFF.

The rearrangement joins TRBV4-3 to TRBJ1-2; 8 bases line up with TRBD1. V was pared by 0 bases and J by 7 bases, with 7 bases of the junction left unmatched. In germline, CDR1 is LGHNA, CDR2 YSLEER. The CDR3 runs 15 residues. CDR3 sequence: CASSQDIQGALGYTF. The DNA of the CDR3 is TGCGCCAGCAGCCAAGATATTCAGGGGGCGCTTGGCTACACCTTC.

This clonotype was counted ten times or more. The rearrangement joins TRBV7-3 to TRBJ1-2, with 9 bases fitting TRBD1. Trimming took 1 base from V and 7 from J; bases not matched to a gene: 4. CDR1 SGHTA and CDR2 FQGTGA come from the germline V gene. The CDR3 has 14 residues. The CDR3 DNA sequence: TGTGCCAGCAGCTTAAAGGGGACAGGGACTGGCTACACCTTC. Its translation: CASSLKGTGTGYTF.

This clonotype was counted only a few times. The rearrangement joins TRBV11-1 to TRBJ2-1, with D hard to call. In germline, CDR1 is SGHAT, CDR2 FQDESV (reference sequence). The CDR3 totals 16 residues. Trimming removed 3 bases at V and 0 bases at J, with 12 bases between. CDR3 protein: CASSLSGGSSYNEQFF. The CDR3 DNA reads TGTGCCAGCAGCTTGAGTGGCGGAAGCTCCTACAATGAGCAGTTCTTC. The full variable domain, its missing parts supplied by reference TRBV11-1 and TRBJ2-1, is EAEVAQSPRYKITEKSQAVAFWCDPISGHATLYWYRQILGQGPELLVQFQDESVVDDSQLPKDRFSAERLKGVDSTLKIQPAELGDSAMYLCASSLSGGSSYNEQFFGPGTRLTVL.

The chain carries TRBV7-2 and TRBJ2-2, with a tentative D call TRBD1 (6 bases). Trimming took 4 bases from V and 7 from J, leaving 10 bases between them. The CDR3 runs 13 residues. CDR1 and CDR2 (germline): SGHTA, FQGNSA. The CDR3 loop is CASSSQGGGELFF. The DNA for the CDR3 is TGTGCCAGCAGCTCACAAGGGGGCGGGGAGCTGTTTTTT.

The rearrangement joins TRBV20-1 to TRBJ1-2; weak D call: TRBD1 (6 bases). The CDR3 consists of 16 residues. Trimming left V 0 bases short and J 2 bases short, with 16 bases between. Per the germline V gene, CDR1 is DFQATT and CDR2 is SNEGSKA (reference sequence). The CDR3 coding sequence is TGCAGTGCTAGAGATATCGATGCGGGGGCAAACTATGGCTACACCTTC. Translating gives CSARDIDAGANYGYTF.